This T cell receptor beta chain was captured by sequencing in a study of T cells in Graves' hyperthyroidism and ophthalmopathy. Study conclusions and caveats: It was a median about 7.1 months before onset that the model predicted ophthalmopathy. Patients with ophthalmopathy were separated from those with stable hyperthyroidism by a 13 V-J model.

For this clonotype: The target antigen is unknown.

The CDR3 loop spans 13 amino acids. The V gene end was trimmed by 4 bases and the J gene end by 13 bases; junction bases not matched to a gene: 6. Germline V gives CDR1 LGHDT, CDR2 YNNKEL (reference sequence). From RNA transcripts, TCR beta CDR3 regions were amplified. In the first-round RT-PCR of the TCR CDR3, the HTBI primer set was used. TCRdb redid the calling of the multiplex PCR reads with MiXCR, one entry per CDR3 protein. The sample contains some 380,000 distinct CDR3 sequences, about 13% of which appear only once. The TCR originated in a man aged 25 to 40 with Graves' hyperthyroidism that later progressed to Graves' ophthalmopathy. The V call is TRBV3-1, the J call TRBJ2-1; 11 bases agree with TRBD2. Sequences were obtained from blood. CDR3 sequence (DNA): TGTGCCAGCAGCCGTAGCGGGGGGGTATTACAGTTCTTC. It is translated as CASSRSGGVLQFF.